One sample yielded the 20 T cell receptor beta chains listed below, sequenced in a study of stem cell transplantation in POMP-related autoinflammatory disease. Assay: immunoSEQ multiplex PCR; the TCRdb copy retains only in-frame clones and omits some. The sample lists about 8,600 clones, over 75% occurring once. The starting material was CD8+ T cells from PBMCs, obtained after stem cell transplantation. Receptor source: a human patient with POMP-related autoinflammation and immune dysregulation (PRAID). The graft donor may account for some of the T cells.

The gene calls are TRBV27 and TRBJ2-1; the match to TRBD2 covers 7 bases. The CDR3 consists of 15 residues. Trimming cost V 5 bases and J 5 bases; bases outside gene matches: 9. Germline-derived CDR1 and CDR2 are MNHEY and SMNVEV (reference sequence). The CDR3 spells CASSPPASGHNEQFF. The CDR3 region has the DNA TGTGCCAGCAGTCCCCCGGCTAGCGGCCACAATGAGCAGTTCTTC.

V is TRBV6-5 and J is TRBJ2-3; 8 positions agree with TRBD2. Germline V lookup: CDR1 MNHEY, CDR2 SVGAGI. The V gene end was trimmed by 0 bases and the J gene end by 4 bases; junction bases not matched to a gene: 3. This CDR3 spans 15 amino acids. CDR3 DNA sequence: TGTGCCAGCAGTTACTCCCCGACTAGCGCAGATACGCAGTATTTT. The encoded protein is CASSYSPTSADTQYF.

The genes are TRBV5-1 and TRBJ2-7; 9 bases are shared with TRBD1. The germline CDR1 and CDR2 sequences are SGHRS and YFSETQ. This CDR3 has 16 residues. Trimming took 4 bases from V and 0 from J; bases not matched to a gene: 8. DNA of the CDR3: TGCGCCAGCAGCCCGGGGAAGACAGGGGGCTCCTACGAGCAGTACGTC. Translating it yields CASSPGKTGGSYEQYV.

The rearrangement uses TRBV5-5 and TRBJ2-7; no clear D gene. This CDR3 region has 13 residues. Germline V gene data show CDR1 as SGHKS and CDR2 as YYEKEE (reference sequence). Trimming left V 1 base short and J 3 bases short, with 8 bases between. This chain's CDR3 is CASSLSPVYEQYV. The CDR3 nucleotides are TGTGCCAGCAGCTTGTCCCCAGTCTACGAGCAGTACGTC.

The genes are TRBV27 and TRBJ2-7; TRBD2 is a possible D gene (5 bases). This CDR3 contains 14 residues. Trimming cost V 2 bases and J 2 bases, with 10 bases left between them. Germline V gene lookup returns CDR1 MNHEY and CDR2 SMNVEV (reference sequence). CDR3 in DNA: TGTGCCAGCAGTTTAGGACTCTTACCCTACGAGCAGTACTTC. This gives the protein CASSLGLLPYEQYF.

The chain joins TRBV7-7 to TRBJ2-2, with 9 bases matching TRBD1. The junction had 2 bases not matched to a gene; V was cut back by 3 bases and J by 0 bases. Germline CDR1 reads SSHAT; CDR2 reads FNYEAQ (reference sequence). The CDR3 totals 16 residues. The CDR3 DNA reads as TGTGCCAGCAGCTTGGGGACAGGGTCGAACACCGGGGAGCTGTTTTTT. This gives the protein CASSLGTGSNTGELFF. The full variable domain, completed using reference TRBV7-7 and TRBJ2-2, is GAGVSQSPRYKVTKRGQDVTLRCDPISSHATLYWYQQALGQGPEFLTYFNYEAQPDKSGLPSDRFSAERPEGSISTLTIQRTEQRDSAMYRCASSLGTGSNTGELFFGEGSRLTVL.

In nucleotides, the CDR3 is TGTGCCAGCAGTTTTGACAGTCACTATGGCTACACCTTC. Encoded protein: CASSFDSHYGYTF. The chain employs TRBV12-3 or TRBV12-4 and TRBJ1-2; D is perhaps TRBD1 (5 bases). Deletions cut 3 bases from V and 3 bases from J, with 8 bases between. The CDR3 contains 13 residues.

The V call is TRBV6-6, the J call TRBJ1-1; possible D gene TRBD1, 6 bases. The CDR3 contains 14 residues. V gave up 8 bases and J gave up 1 base, with 14 bases separating them. Germline assignment: CDR1 MNHNY and CDR2 SVGAGI (reference sequence). CDR3 sequence reads: CASYGQSRNTEAFF. Here the CDR3 DNA reads TGTGCCAGCTACGGACAGTCCAGGAACACTGAAGCTTTCTTT.

V usage is TRBV5-8 and J usage is TRBJ2-7; no firm D call. CDR3 length: 11 amino acids. Germline-derived CDR1 and CDR2 are SGHTS and YDEGEE. The ends were cut back, 6 bases at V and 4 bases at J, with 8 bases in the middle. DNA for the CDR3: TGTGCCAGCACCCGACATTACGAGCAGTACTTC. Translation: CASTRHYEQYF.

The genes are TRBV4-1 and TRBJ2-2; 7 bases agree with TRBD1. Germline-derived CDR1 and CDR2 are MGHRA and YSYEKL. After removal of 0 bases from V and 7 bases from J, the junction contained 5 bases not matched to a gene. This CDR3 comprises 15 residues. The CDR3 nucleotides read TGCGCCAGCAGCCAAGAGGCCCGGGACAGCGGGGAGCTGTTTTTT. As protein: CASSQEARDSGELFF.

The V and J genes are TRBV12-5 and TRBJ2-2, with D perhaps TRBD2 (5 bases). In germline, CDR1 is LGHNT, CDR2 FRNRAP. The CDR3 loop spans 16 amino acids. Trimming left V 3 bases short and J 1 base short, with 12 bases between. The DNA for the CDR3 is TGTGCTAGTGGTTTCCTACCGGGGAAGAACACCGGGGAGCTGTTTTTT. Translating gives CASGFLPGKNTGELFF.

V and J are TRBV14 and TRBJ1-1; D possibly corresponds to TRBD1 (6 bases). CDR1 and CDR2 from the germline V gene are SGHDN and FVKESK. The CDR3 is 15 amino acids. V lost 0 bases and J lost 6, with 14 bases in between. The CDR3 spells CASSQEGGLEPEAFF. Here the CDR3 DNA reads TGTGCCAGCAGCCAAGAAGGGGGGTTAGAGCCTGAAGCTTTCTTT. The complete variable domain, with remaining parts taken from reference TRBV14 and TRBJ1-1, reads EAGVTQFPSHSVIEKGQTVTLRCDPISGHDNLYWYRRVMGKEIKFLLHFVKESKQDESGMPNNRFLAERTGGTYSTLKVQPAELEDSGVYFCASSQEGGLEPEAFFGQGTRLTVV.

This clone showed up just once. The V gene is TRBV15, the J gene TRBJ2-2; weak D call: TRBD1 (5 bases). Looked up from germline, CDR1 is LNHNV and CDR2 is YYDKDF (reference sequence). V lost 0 bases, J lost 6 bases, and 8 bases lay in between. The CDR3 consists of 14 residues. The CDR3 here is CATSRDIGAGELFF. DNA of the CDR3: TGTGCCACCAGCAGAGATATAGGGGCCGGGGAGCTGTTTTTT.

This clone was seen only once. This rearrangement joins TRBV6-5 to TRBJ1-1, with D possibly being TRBD1 (5 bases). Per the germline V gene, CDR1 is MNHEY and CDR2 is SVGAGI. Deletions cut 6 bases from V and 4 bases from J, with 18 bases between. The CDR3 is 15 residues long. The CDR3 region is CASRALRVRGTEAFF. CDR3 in DNA: TGTGCCAGCAGAGCCCTCAGGGTTCGGGGCACTGAAGCTTTCTTT.

This rearrangement joins TRBV15 to TRBJ1-6; no reliable D call. The V and J ends lost 0 bases and 8 bases respectively, with 17 bases between them. The CDR3 has 17 amino acids. Germline-derived CDR1 and CDR2 are LNHNV and YYDKDF (reference sequence). Written as DNA, the CDR3 is TGTGCCACCAGCAGAGATGTCTTGGGCGAGTGGGATTCACCCCTCCACTTT. Encoded protein: CATSRDVLGEWDSPLHF.

The V call is TRBV13, the J call TRBJ2-1; D not resolved. The germline V and J ends were trimmed by 0 bases and 6 bases, with 6 bases remaining between them. The CDR3 contains 13 residues. The germline V gene encodes CDR1 PRHDT and CDR2 FYEKMQ (reference sequence). The CDR3 region is CASSLGFPNEQFF. The DNA for the CDR3 is TGTGCCAGCAGCTTAGGCTTCCCCAATGAGCAGTTCTTC.

V is TRBV19 and J is TRBJ2-7; the match to TRBD1 covers 9 bases. Trimming removed 5 bases from V and 1 base from J; junction bases left unmatched: 6. The CDR3 runs to 15 residues. CDR1 and CDR2 from the germline V gene are LNHDA and SQIVND (reference sequence). DNA for the CDR3: TGTGCCAGTAGTCCGGGACAGGGTTTGTCCTACGAGCAGTACTTC. It translates to CASSPGQGLSYEQYF.

The genes are TRBV2 and TRBJ1-3; maybe TRBD1 (6 bases). The ends were cut back, 0 bases at V and 3 bases at J, with 24 bases in the middle. CDR1 is SNHLY and CDR2 is FYNNEI in the germline V gene. The CDR3 runs 20 residues. Written as DNA, the CDR3 is TGTGCCAGCAGTGAAGCGCTCCCCCCTACCCGGGACAACCTTGGAAACACCATATATTTT. Its translation is CASSEALPPTRDNLGNTIYF.

This clone was observed a few times. The rearrangement links TRBV3-1 (or the pseudogene TRBV3-2) to TRBJ2-7; 9 nucleotides match TRBD2. There are 12 residues in the CDR3. Germline-derived CDR1 and CDR2 are LGHDT and YNNKEL (reference sequence). DNA for the CDR3: TGTGTCGTAGCGGGAGATTCGTACGAGCAGTACTTC. Translation gives CVVAGDSYEQYF.

V is TRBV28 and J is TRBJ2-7; D is unresolved. The germline V gene encodes CDR1 MDHEN and CDR2 SYDVKM. The V end was cut by 5 bases, the J end by 3 bases, with 14 bases between. The CDR3 runs to 14 residues. CDR3 residues: CASSPPGANYEQYF. The CDR3, as DNA: TGTGCCAGCAGTCCCCCAGGAGCGAACTACGAGCAGTACTTC. The whole variable domain, remainder taken from reference TRBV28 and TRBJ2-7, is DVKVTQSSRYLVKRTGEKVFLECVQDMDHENMFWYRQDPGLGLRLIYFSYDVKMKEKGDIPEGYSVSREKKERFSLILESASTNQTSMYLCASSPPGANYEQYFGPGTRLTVT.